Here is one T cell receptor beta chain with its context. Only a few counts were recorded for this clonotype. Its antigen is still unknown. It has no much larger one-base neighbor in the sample; base qualities were not kept. The entry originates in a study of post-analysis software for immune sequencing data (dated by TCRdb to 2014 to 2015). In the study overall: Disease courses on record covered relapsing-remitting, secondary progressive and progressive-relapsing multiple sclerosis, though some patients had no subtype annotation. The multiple sclerosis patient repertoires were compared with 10 or so previously published healthy control repertoires from donors aged about 6 to 26 years. A subset of samples was prepared in parallel using single-end sample barcoding, then pooled and co-amplified after Illumina adapter ligation. Summary of the overall study and its limitations: Strong co-clustering of samples prepared in the same batch was shown by direct clustering with F measure, prompting a batch-effect correction. Compared with controls, multiple sclerosis patients had significantly lower normalized Chao1 diversity, a finding suggesting substantial peripheral T-cell clonal expansion. The control group was slightly older than the multiple sclerosis patient group. A handful of TRBV segments, including TRBV5-6, TRBV5-1 and TRBV20-1, were significantly more frequent in patients than controls.

Library preparation was by PCR. TCRdb records Illumina HiSeq 2500 as the sequencer. Unique molecular identifiers were incorporated into TCR beta cDNA libraries to reduce PCR and sequencing biases. Approximately 500,000 cDNA molecules were obtained for every 1 to 10 million input T cells, so each molecule roughly corresponded to one T cell. Patient libraries were prepared and sequenced with the same protocol used for the earlier healthy control dataset. Within a given batch, samples were prepared together, multiplexed and sequenced on the same HiSeq lane. The paper's processing steps were these. Raw barcoded reads were processed with MIGEC, discarding single-read molecular identifier groups before consensus assembly and CDR3 extraction. Clonotype tables were post-analysed with VDJtools, and diversity was normalized by down-sampling all datasets to the smallest sample size. Repertoire overlap clustering matched CDR3 amino acid but not nucleotide sequences to correct batch-related cross-sample contamination. TCRdb trimmed the raw reads at Q25, called clones with MiXCR and kept productive beta chains. Each entry is one CDR3 protein sequence, shown with its most common DNA and genes. Clone size and V and J calls follow TCRdb, not the original study. For this sample the table gives roughly 800,000 distinct CDR3 sequences, of which roughly 30% were detected only once. Together, the top ten hold 0.56% of the sample.

The V and J ends are trimmed by 1 base and 6 bases, leaving 17 bases between them. Based on the germline V gene (reference sequence), the CDR1 and CDR2 sequences are MNHEY and SMNVEV. The CDR3 spans 16 residues, from the cysteine through the phenylalanine. Solely the CDR3 DNA is kept, with 48 bases framed from the first base. TCR beta repertoires were profiled from peripheral blood of some 13 young patients with multiple sclerosis to demonstrate the VDJtools post-analysis software. Multiple sclerosis patients were children and adolescents aged roughly 6 to 15 years. The chain is assembled from TRBV27 and TRBJ2-3; TRBD2 might be the D gene, on 5 matching bases. The sequence came from a girl aged 5-17 years with multiple sclerosis. Sequencing was carried out using blood. The nucleotide sequence is TGTGCCAGCAGTTTATTGTCCTGGGCTAGCAGGGATACGCAGTATTTT. This encodes CASSLLSWASRDTQYF.